Presented here are 29 T cell receptor beta chains from one specimen sequenced in a study of human T cells and chemical hapten exposure. TCRdb re-called the RACE reads with MiXCR, one entry per CDR3 protein. The repertoire holds fewer than 500,000 distinct CDR3 sequences, 4.8% seen once, with approximately 2.3% in the top ten. Sample time point: patch test 1, 2 weeks after DPC sensitization. The treatment here: therapeutic diphenylcyclopropenone sensitization with weekly scalp DPC. The sequences come from whole blood, collected in connection with sensitization to the hapten diphenylcyclopropenone (DPC). All receptors derive from a woman aged 45-59 years with alopecia areata. Some clones in this sample may be carry-over from other donors' samples.

This chain joins TRBV6-4 and TRBJ2-3; tentatively, D is TRBD2 (6 bases). Deletions cut 6 bases from V and 9 bases from J, with 19 bases between. This CDR3 contains 14 residues. CDR1 is MRHNA and CDR2 is SNTAGT in the germline V gene. CDR3 nucleotides: TGTGCCAGCAGCCGAAGGGCGGCGGGGAAGACGCAGTATTTT. This translates into CASSRRAAGKTQYF.

Ten or more counts support this clonotype. The rearrangement uses TRBV28 and TRBJ1-3, with D uncertain. CDR1 is MDHEN, CDR2 SYDVKM, per germline. V was cut by 4 bases and J by 8 bases, with 12 bases left in between. The length of the CDR3 is 13 residues. CDR3 bases: TGTGCCAGCAGTTCTACCAACGAGGACACCATATATTTT. Translation gives CASSSTNEDTIYF.

This clonotype was observed a few times. V usage is TRBV29-1 and J usage is TRBJ1-2; D unclear. Trimming stripped 4 bases from V and 6 bases from J, with 6 bases between. Germline CDR1 SQVTM, CDR2 ANQGSEA. The CDR3 runs to 10 residues. CDR3 DNA sequence: TGCAGCGTTGTCCTGAATGGCTACACCTTC. This translates into CSVVLNGYTF. The full variable domain, completed using reference TRBV29-1 and TRBJ1-2, is SAVISQKPSRDICQRGTSLTIQCQVDSQVTMMFWYRQQPGQSLTLIATANQGSEATYESGFVIDKFPISRPNLTFSTLTVSNMSPEDSSIYLCSVVLNGYTFGSGTRLTVV.

This clonotype was seen many times. The CDR3 loop is CASKRGSQHF. Here the CDR3 DNA reads TGTGCCAGCAAAAGGGGATCCCAGCATTTT. This chain links TRBV28 with TRBJ1-5; D may be TRBD1 (5 bases). Trimming stripped 7 bases from V and 11 bases from J, with 9 bases between. This CDR3 comprises 10 residues. The germline V gene encodes CDR1 MDHEN and CDR2 SYDVKM.

This clonotype was recorded many times. This chain uses TRBV7-9 with TRBJ1-2; perhaps TRBD1 as D (5 bases). CDR1 is SEHNR, CDR2 FQNEAQ, per germline (reference sequence). This CDR3 contains 14 residues. V lost 5 bases to trimming and J lost 5 bases, with 15 bases between them. Here the CDR3 DNA reads TGTGCCAGCAGCCCCCCGGGGCGAGATTATGGCTACACCTTC. Amino acid sequence: CASSPPGRDYGYTF. Looking up the rest from reference TRBV7-9 and TRBJ1-2 gives the full variable domain: DTGVSQNPRHKITKRGQNVTFRCDPISEHNRLYWYRQTLGQGPEFLTYFQNEAQLEKSRLLSDRFSAERPKGSFSTLEIQRTEQGDSAMYLCASSPPGRDYGYTFGSGTRLTVV.

This clonotype was recorded a few times. For the CDR3, the DNA is TGTGCCAGCAGGGGCGGGAGCTCTGGGGCCAACGTCCTGACTTTC. It yields the protein CASRGGSSGANVLTF. The chain carries TRBV2 and TRBJ2-6, with TRBD2 matching over 7 bases. Germline V gives CDR1 SNHLY, CDR2 FYNNEI. This CDR3 is built from 15 residues. V dropped 6 bases and J dropped 0; count of bases not matched to a gene: 2.

The chain uses TRBV6-2 or TRBV6-3 and TRBJ1-1; D may be TRBD1 (5 bases). V lost 6 bases and J lost 4, with 15 bases in between. CDR1 and CDR2 (germline): MNHEY, SVGEGT. CDR3 length equals 14 residues. The CDR3 loop reads CASRSDGRGTEAFF. DNA for the CDR3: TGTGCCAGCAGATCGGACGGGAGGGGCACTGAAGCTTTCTTT.

This clonotype was recorded many times. This chain uses TRBV5-1 with TRBJ1-2, with a tentative D call TRBD1 (5 bases). V was pared by 1 base and J by 0 bases, with 13 bases between. Per germline, CDR1 SGHRS and CDR2 YFSETQ. CDR3 length: 16 amino acids. CDR3 region: CASSLNPGLANYGYTF. CDR3 sequence (DNA): TGCGCCAGCAGCTTGAATCCAGGGTTAGCTAACTATGGCTACACCTTC.

This clonotype was seen a handful of times. The V call is TRBV5-1, the J call TRBJ1-1, with 10 bases aligning to TRBD1. CDR3 length: 14 residues. Trimming at V came to 4 bases and at J to 7 bases, leaving 7 bases not matched to a gene. Per the germline V gene, CDR1 is SGHRS and CDR2 is YFSETQ. The DNA for the CDR3 is TGCGCCAGCAGCATTTCCGGGACAGGGGATGAAGCTTTCTTT. This gives the protein CASSISGTGDEAFF.

This chain joins TRBV7-9 and TRBJ2-7, with 7 bases lining up with TRBD1. Germline lookup yields CDR1 SEHNR and CDR2 FQNEAQ (reference sequence). V gave up 5 bases and J gave up 5 bases; unmatched junction bases: 6. The CDR3 runs 13 residues. The CDR3, as DNA: TGTGCCAGCAGCCCCCGGGACAGTCACGAGCAGTACTTC. This translates into CASSPRDSHEQYF.

This clonotype has only a few counts. The chain employs TRBV20-1 and TRBJ1-2; no definite D call. This CDR3 comprises 12 residues. V was cut by 4 bases and J by 0 bases, with 6 bases left in between. CDR1 DFQATT and CDR2 SNEGSKA come from the germline V gene (reference sequence). The CDR3 region has the DNA TGCAGTGCTAACACAGCTAACTATGGCTACACCTTC. Translation: CSANTANYGYTF.

This chain uses TRBV7-2 with TRBJ2-3; 10 positions agree with TRBD2. The trim removed 0 bases at V and 3 bases at J, leaving 12 bases unmatched. CDR3 length equals 19 residues. Germline-derived CDR1 and CDR2 are SGHTA and FQGNSA. DNA of the CDR3: TGTGCCAGCAGCTTAGCCCGGCGCGGGATAGCGGGAGGTACAGATACGCAGTATTTT. Amino acids: CASSLARRGIAGGTDTQYF.

In this sample, this clonotype turned up many times. The rearrangement uses TRBV10-3 and TRBJ2-3; 10 bases align to TRBD2. The trim removed 4 bases at V and 5 bases at J, leaving 9 bases unmatched. In germline, CDR1 is ENHRY, CDR2 SYGVKD. This CDR3 comprises 16 residues. CDR3 in amino acids: CAISGLLAGGRDTQYF. CDR3 DNA sequence: TGTGCCATCAGTGGACTTTTAGCGGGGGGCAGAGATACGCAGTATTTT.

This clonotype was counted at least ten times. This CDR3 is CASSYNSGLSSTDTQYF. In DNA, the CDR3 is TGTGCCAGCAGCTACAATAGCGGGCTTTCAAGCACAGATACGCAGTATTTT. This chain links TRBV28 with TRBJ2-3; 7 nucleotides match TRBD2. The CDR3 contains 17 residues. V gave up 6 bases and J gave up 0 bases; unmatched junction bases: 12. CDR1 and CDR2 from the germline V gene are MDHEN and SYDVKM.

This clonotype was counted many times. The chain joins TRBV5-1 to TRBJ2-7; D may correspond to TRBD1 or TRBD2 (6 bases each). Per the germline V gene, CDR1 is SGHRS and CDR2 is YFSETQ. V lost 4 bases to trimming and J lost 0 bases, with 11 bases between them. CDR3 size: 14 residues. As DNA, the CDR3 is TGCGCCAGCAGCGGGGGGACATACTCCTACGAGCAGTACTTC. This gives the protein CASSGGTYSYEQYF.

CDR3 in amino acids: CASSLDLGLSYTF. CDR3 nucleotide sequence: TGTGCCAGCAGCTTAGACCTGGGGTTAAGCTACACCTTC. This chain joins TRBV11-2 and TRBJ1-2; D unresolved. Per germline, CDR1 SGHAT and CDR2 FQNNGV. Between the trimmed V and J ends, which lost 0 bases and 9 bases, there was a span of 11 bases. This CDR3 comprises 13 residues.

This clonotype was recorded many times. The V and J genes are TRBV6-1 and TRBJ2-1; D might be TRBD2 (6 bases). CDR1 is MNHNS, CDR2 SASEGT, per germline. Trimming removed 5 bases from V and 3 bases from J, with 26 bases in between. The CDR3 runs to 19 residues. Here the CDR3 DNA reads TGTGCCAGCAGTCCACGAAATCCGATAGCGGAGCTCTACTACAATGAGCAGTTCTTC. As protein: CASSPRNPIAELYYNEQFF.

This clonotype was recorded a few times. This chain links TRBV7-2 with TRBJ2-7, with D possibly being TRBD2 (5 bases). Germline lookup yields CDR1 SGHTA and CDR2 FQGNSA. The CDR3 covers 16 residues. V was clipped by 1 base and J by 1 base, with 14 bases between them. The CDR3, as DNA: TGTGCCAGCAGCTTAGAGGTGACTACCCGATCCTACGAGCAGTACTTC. It yields the protein CASSLEVTTRSYEQYF.

This clonotype was counted between two and nine times. The gene calls are TRBV20-1 and TRBJ2-7; the match to TRBD2 covers 9 bases. V lost 6 bases, J lost 0 bases, and 9 bases stayed unmatched. This CDR3 comprises 15 residues. In germline, CDR1 is DFQATT, CDR2 SNEGSKA (reference sequence). The CDR3 loop is CSARLRTSVSYEQYF. As DNA, the CDR3 is TGCAGTGCGCGTCTCCGGACTAGCGTCTCCTACGAGCAGTACTTC.

This clonotype was counted only a few times. The chain uses TRBV7-9 and TRBJ1-1; 7 bases line up with TRBD1. This CDR3 has 17 residues. Looked up from germline, CDR1 is SEHNR and CDR2 is FQNEAQ (reference sequence). Trimming cost V 6 bases and J 1 base; bases outside gene matches: 14. CDR3 sequence: CASSPSGGRNGNTEAFF. CDR3 sequence (DNA): TGTGCCAGCAGTCCGTCAGGGGGGCGGAACGGGAACACTGAAGCTTTCTTT.

This clonotype has more than one count but fewer than ten. The J gene is TRBJ2-4, the V gene TRBV12-5; a weak D match, TRBD2 (7 bases). CDR1 is LGHNT, CDR2 FRNRAP, per germline. Trimming removed 6 bases at V and 1 base at J, with 16 bases between. This CDR3 has 16 amino acids. CDR3 region: CASGPVGGPAKNIQYF. CDR3 sequence (DNA): TGTGCTAGTGGCCCCGTGGGGGGGCCCGCCAAAAACATTCAGTACTTC.

The chain is built from TRBV30 and TRBJ2-1, with D possibly matching TRBD2 (5 bases). Germline-derived CDR1 and CDR2 are GTSNPN and SVGIG (reference sequence). V lost 5 bases to trimming and J lost 6 bases, with 11 bases between them. The CDR3 consists of 12 residues. The CDR3 sequence is CAWFGLTNEQFF. The CDR3 DNA sequence: TGTGCCTGGTTCGGACTCACCAATGAGCAGTTCTTC.

This clonotype was recorded a few times. The chain uses TRBV5-5 and TRBJ1-5; D unresolved. CDR1 SGHKS and CDR2 YYEKEE come from the germline V gene (reference sequence). The CDR3 is 14 amino acids. The V and J ends lost 0 bases and 0 bases respectively, with 4 bases between them. DNA of the CDR3: TGTGCCAGCAGCTTGGTTAGTAGCAATCAGCCCCAGCATTTT. This gives the protein CASSLVSSNQPQHF.

The CDR3 loop reads CSARTRDYEQFF. CDR3 in DNA: TGCAGTGCTAGGACCAGGGACTATGAGCAGTTCTTC. The chain uses TRBV20-1 and TRBJ2-1; maybe TRBD2 (6 bases). CDR1 is DFQATT and CDR2 is SNEGSKA in the germline V gene (reference sequence). V gave up 3 bases and J gave up 8 bases, with 11 bases separating them. This CDR3 contains 12 residues.

This clonotype was found many times. The genes are TRBV9 and TRBJ2-5; tentative D call: TRBD2 (7 bases). The CDR3 totals 14 residues. Trimming shortened V by 1 base and J by 5 bases, and 12 bases separated the two germline ends. CDR1 and CDR2 from the germline V gene are SGDLS and YYNGEE. CDR3 sequence (DNA): TGTGCCAGCAGCGTAACACAGGGAGGGGAGACCCAGTACTTC. Protein sequence: CASSVTQGGETQYF.

The sample holds many counts of this clonotype. The chain joins TRBV18 to TRBJ1-4; the D is unclear. The V gene lost 3 bases and the J gene lost 5 bases, with 13 bases spanning the gap. The CDR3 sequence is 15 residues long. Germline V lookup: CDR1 KGHSH, CDR2 LQKENI. The CDR3 DNA follows: TGTGCCAGCTCACCCGCCCAAGGGAAGAATGAAAAACTGTTTTTT. It specifies CASSPAQGKNEKLFF.

The chain joins TRBV2 to TRBJ2-7; D call uncertain. V lost 5 bases and J lost 4, with 12 bases in between. Germline CDR1 SNHLY, CDR2 FYNNEI. This CDR3 comprises 13 residues. CDR3 bases: TGTGCCAGCAGTATGGAAGGGATATACGAGCAGTACTTC. Its translation: CASSMEGIYEQYF. The whole variable domain, remainder taken from reference TRBV2 and TRBJ2-7, is EPEVTQTPSHQVTQMGQEVILRCVPISNHLYFYWYRQILGQKVEFLVSFYNNEISEKSEIFDDQFSVERPDGSNFTLKIRSTKLEDSAMYFCASSMEGIYEQYFGPGTRLTVT.

Many counts were recorded for this clonotype. The chain combines TRBV28 with TRBJ2-1; no clear D gene. The germline V gene encodes CDR1 MDHEN and CDR2 SYDVKM. The CDR3 spans 12 residues. V was cut by 6 bases and J by 7 bases, with 10 bases left in between. CDR3 protein: CASSPPGNEQFF. The CDR3 DNA sequence: TGTGCCAGCAGCCCCCCCGGGAATGAGCAGTTCTTC.

The table lists this clonotype with many counts. The V and J genes are TRBV20-1 and TRBJ2-7; 11 bases are shared with TRBD2. Losses at the gene ends were 6 bases for V and 2 bases for J; bases not matched to a gene: 6. The germline V gene has CDR1 DFQATT and CDR2 SNEGSKA (reference sequence). CDR3 length: 14 amino acids. CDR3 amino acids: CSASGTSGPYEQYF. Written as DNA, the CDR3 is TGCAGTGCATCCGGGACTAGCGGTCCCTACGAGCAGTACTTC.